Presented here are 15 T cell receptor beta chains from one specimen sequenced in a study of cytomegalovirus exposure and HLA in healthy donors. This PCR relied on a set of 60 Vbeta primers and 13 Jbeta primers. Sequencing used immunoSEQ multiplex PCR; TCRdb keeps in-frame clones, though not all of them. The sample holds over 100,000 clones, 75% to 85% seen once. The material sequenced was PBMCs. The receptors shown here come from a woman under 30 in good health and CMV-seropositive.

The chain is built from TRBV6-6 and TRBJ2-4; tentatively, D is TRBD1 (6 bases). Trimming removed 6 bases at V and 6 bases at J, with 18 bases between. Germline CDR1 MNHNY, CDR2 SVGAGI (reference sequence). The CDR3 runs to 15 residues. CDR3 sequence reads: CASSWNSDRGNIQYF. The CDR3 nucleotides are TGTGCCAGCAGCTGGAACTCGGACAGAGGAAACATTCAGTACTTC.

The V call is TRBV5-4, the J call TRBJ2-7; tentatively, D is TRBD1 (5 bases). The CDR3 sequence is 12 residues long. V gave up 4 bases and J gave up 5 bases, with 10 bases separating them. Per the germline V gene, CDR1 is SGHNT and CDR2 is YYREEE (reference sequence). DNA for the CDR3: TGTGCCAGCAGCCATTGGGGCAACGAGCAGTACTTC. Translation gives CASSHWGNEQYF.

The rearrangement joins TRBV5-1 to TRBJ2-6; unclear D gene. Germline V gene lookup returns CDR1 SGHRS and CDR2 YFSETQ. This CDR3 is built from 15 residues. V was shortened by 2 bases and J by 0 bases, with 6 bases between the two germline ends. The CDR3 reads CASSLLSSGANVLTF. The CDR3 region has the DNA TGCGCCAGCAGCTTACTGAGCTCTGGGGCCAACGTCCTGACTTTC. Using reference TRBV5-1 and TRBJ2-6 for the parts outside the CDR3, the full variable domain is KAGVTQTPRYLIKTRGQQVTLSCSPISGHRSVSWYQQTPGQGLQFLFEYFSETQRNKGNFPGRFSGRQFSNSRSEMNVSTLELGDSALYLCASSLLSSGANVLTFGAGSRLTVL.

This clone has just a few counts. The rearrangement links TRBV10-3 to TRBJ2-7; perhaps TRBD2 as D (6 bases). The germline V gene encodes CDR1 ENHRY and CDR2 SYGVKD. The CDR3 extends over 15 amino acids. Trimming cost V 3 bases and J 3 bases, with 15 bases left between them. The CDR3 nucleotides are TGTGCCATCAGTGACCCCGGGACTTCTATCTACGAGCAGTACTTC. This sequence encodes CAISDPGTSIYEQYF.

The chain is built from TRBV7-9 and TRBJ1-1; maybe TRBD1 (5 bases). V gave up 5 bases and J gave up 1 base, with 8 bases separating them. The CDR3 consists of 13 residues. Germline CDR1 reads SEHNR; CDR2 reads FQNEAQ (reference sequence). As DNA, the CDR3 is TGTGCCAGCAGCGATCAGGGGAACACTGAAGCTTTCTTT. Protein sequence: CASSDQGNTEAFF.

The chain couples TRBV5-1 to TRBJ1-1; D is ambiguous. Trimming pared 7 bases from V and 6 bases from J, leaving 16 bases between. CDR1 is SGHRS and CDR2 is YFSETQ in the germline V gene. The CDR3 has 13 amino acids. The CDR3 nucleotides read TGCGCCAGCGGGCCCGGAGGCGGGGCTGAAGCTTTCTTT. Residues: CASGPGGGAEAFF.

This chain connects TRBV10-3 to TRBJ2-7; D is unclear. The V and J ends lost 3 bases and 3 bases respectively, with 9 bases between them. In germline, CDR1 is ENHRY, CDR2 SYGVKD. The CDR3 spans 13 residues. The CDR3 here is CAISEGRNYEQYF. The CDR3 DNA sequence: TGTGCCATCAGTGAAGGCAGGAACTACGAGCAGTACTTC.

The table lists this clone with a few counts. This chain links TRBV5-1 with TRBJ1-2; 9 bases line up with TRBD1. Per germline, CDR1 SGHRS and CDR2 YFSETQ. The CDR3 runs 14 residues. After removal of 6 bases from V and 4 bases from J, the junction contained 7 bases not matched to a gene. The CDR3 nucleotides are TGCGCCAGCAAGTTTGGGACAGGGCCCTATGGCTACACCTTC. This sequence encodes CASKFGTGPYGYTF.

The rearrangement links TRBV4-1 to TRBJ1-1; possibly TRBD1 for D (6 bases). Germline V gene lookup returns CDR1 MGHRA and CDR2 YSYEKL. With 5 bases removed from V and 6 bases from J, the gap between germline ends came to 28 bases. This CDR3 has 18 residues. CDR3 in amino acids: CASSYSRVGASGDAEAFF. The CDR3 DNA sequence: TGCGCCAGCAGCTATTCCCGGGTCGGGGCCTCAGGGGACGCTGAAGCTTTCTTT.

The CDR3 sequence: CASSFGVIIYSNQPQHF. CDR3 in DNA: TGTGCCAGCAGTTTCGGGGTGATAATCTATAGCAATCAGCCCCAGCATTTT. This chain joins TRBV28 and TRBJ1-5; unclear D gene. Germline V gene lookup returns CDR1 MDHEN and CDR2 SYDVKM. The CDR3 covers 17 residues. V was trimmed by 3 bases and J by 0 bases, leaving 15 bases between them.

CDR3 nucleotide sequence: TGCGCCAGCAGTGAGTCGAGGAGGGAACGGCAGTTCTTC. This sequence encodes CASSESRRERQFF. This chain links TRBV10-1 with TRBJ2-1; a weak D match, TRBD2 (6 bases). Germline values: CDR1 WNHNN, CDR2 SYGVQD (reference sequence). The CDR3 has 13 residues. V lost 0 bases, J lost 12 bases, and 12 bases lay in between.

The rearrangement uses TRBV28 and TRBJ2-1; 8 bases agree with TRBD2. CDR1 is MDHEN and CDR2 is SYDVKM in the germline V gene. The trim removed 1 base at V and 9 bases at J, leaving 8 bases unmatched. The CDR3 has 15 amino acids. The CDR3: CASSLFGSGKGEQFF. The CDR3 DNA follows: TGTGCCAGCAGTTTATTTGGTAGCGGGAAGGGTGAGCAGTTCTTC.

V and J are TRBV6-5 and TRBJ2-5, with D possibly matching TRBD1 (6 bases). The CDR3 is 16 amino acids. Trimming stripped 0 bases from V and 3 bases from J, with 14 bases between. CDR1 MNHEY and CDR2 SVGAGI come from the germline V gene. In nucleotides, the CDR3 is TGTGCCAGCAGTTACTCCCCCTTTGGGGGCGAAGAGACCCAGTACTTC. Its protein is CASSYSPFGGEETQYF.

The genes are TRBV27 and TRBJ2-5, with TRBD2 identical over 13 bases. The CDR3 extends over 17 amino acids. Trimming took 8 bases from V and 9 from J; bases not matched to a gene: 18. Germline V CDR1 and CDR2: MNHEY, SMNVEV (reference sequence). The CDR3 DNA reads TGTGCCAGCGCAGTTGGGTGGACTAGCGGGGGCAACAGGGCCCAGTACTTC. Its translation: CASAVGWTSGGNRAQYF.

The rearrangement links TRBV28 to TRBJ1-3; unclear D gene. The V end lost 5 bases, the J end lost 3 bases, and 11 bases lay between the germline ends. This CDR3 contains 14 residues. Germline V gene sequence: CDR1 MDHEN, CDR2 SYDVKM. The DNA of the CDR3 is TGTGCCAGCAGTCCCGGCGGCAGTGGAAACACCATATATTTT. Its translation is CASSPGGSGNTIYF.